This T cell receptor (beta chain) is from a study of T cell responses to AZD1222 COVID-19 vaccine. Overall study results and limits: No day 14 peak samples; only post-peak repertoires were characterized. Only six people who got AZD1222 tested seropositive at baseline.

Points on this clone: Its specificity is unknown.

Data came from immunoSEQ multiplex PCR; TCRdb stores just in-frame clones and leaves some out. The sample yields approximately 110,000 clones, 92% seen once. CDR3 length equals 12 residues. V dropped 0 bases and J dropped 15; count of bases not matched to a gene: 4. The germline gives CDR1 LGHDT, CDR2 YNNKEL (reference sequence). The chain links TRBV3-1 (or the pseudogene TRBV3-2) to TRBJ2-1; 8 bases map to TRBD2. This specimen was peripheral blood, taken on day 0 of AZD1222 vaccination. This clonotype originated in an adult in good health. CDR3: CASSQESGGLFF. CDR3 DNA: TGTGCCAGCAGCCAAGAGTCGGGGGGGCTGTTCTTC.